This note documents a single T cell receptor beta chain sequence. Antigen: not known. Assay: immunoSEQ multiplex PCR; the TCRdb copy retains only in-frame clones and omits some. The table has roughly 100,000 clones, about 88% seen once. The entry originates in a study of T cell responses to AZD1222 COVID-19 vaccine. Findings and caveats of the study: There were vaccine-associated CD4 TCRs across spike, dominant at 160-218 and 743-854. Nearly half of spike-specific TCRs reportedly target variant regions that are unmutated in the B.1.351 and B.1.1.7 variants.

Whether given at about 4 or about 12 weeks, second doses were pooled. This CDR3 is built from 13 residues. The germline V gene has CDR1 SQVTM and CDR2 ANQGSEA. V gave up 4 bases and J gave up 3 bases; unmatched junction bases: 3. The sample here was peripheral blood, taken 28 days after the second AZD1222 dose. This chain joins TRBV29-1 and TRBJ1-2; 9 nucleotides agree with TRBD1. The origin of this receptor is an adult who received the AZD1222 COVID-19 vaccine. CDR3 amino acids: CSVADRGYYGYTF. CDR3 nucleotide sequence: TGCAGCGTTGCTGACAGGGGGTACTATGGCTACACCTTC.